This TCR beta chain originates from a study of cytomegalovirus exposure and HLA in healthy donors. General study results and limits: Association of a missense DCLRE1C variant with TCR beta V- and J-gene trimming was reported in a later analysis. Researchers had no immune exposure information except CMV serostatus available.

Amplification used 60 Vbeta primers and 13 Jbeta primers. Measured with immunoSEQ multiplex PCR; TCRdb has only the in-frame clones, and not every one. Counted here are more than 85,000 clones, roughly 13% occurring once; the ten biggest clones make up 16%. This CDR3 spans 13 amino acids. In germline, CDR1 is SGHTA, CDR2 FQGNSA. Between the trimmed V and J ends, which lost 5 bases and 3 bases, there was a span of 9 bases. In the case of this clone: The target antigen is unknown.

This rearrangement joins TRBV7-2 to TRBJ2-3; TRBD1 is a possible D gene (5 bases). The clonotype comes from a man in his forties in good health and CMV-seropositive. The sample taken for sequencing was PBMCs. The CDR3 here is CASSQGSTDTQYF. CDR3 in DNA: TGTGCCAGCAGCCAGGGTAGTACAGATACGCAGTATTTT.